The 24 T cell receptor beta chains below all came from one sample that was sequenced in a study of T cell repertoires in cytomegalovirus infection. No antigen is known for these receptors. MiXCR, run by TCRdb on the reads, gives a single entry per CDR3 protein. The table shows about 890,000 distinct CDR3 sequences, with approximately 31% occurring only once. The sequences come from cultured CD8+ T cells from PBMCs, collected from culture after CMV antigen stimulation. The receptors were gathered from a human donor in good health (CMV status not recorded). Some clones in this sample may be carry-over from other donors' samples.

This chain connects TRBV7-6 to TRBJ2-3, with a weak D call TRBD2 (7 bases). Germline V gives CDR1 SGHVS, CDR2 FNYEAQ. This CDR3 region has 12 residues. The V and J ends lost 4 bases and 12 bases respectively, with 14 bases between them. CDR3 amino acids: CASSSPSGTQYF. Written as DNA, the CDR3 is TGTGCCAGCAGCTCCCCCAGCGGGACACAGTATTTT.

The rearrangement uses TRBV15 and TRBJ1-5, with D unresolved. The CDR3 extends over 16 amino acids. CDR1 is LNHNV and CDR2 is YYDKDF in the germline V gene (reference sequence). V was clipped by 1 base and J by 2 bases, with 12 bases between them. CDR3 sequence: CATSRGRAPGNQPQHF. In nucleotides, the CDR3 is TGTGCCACCAGCAGAGGAAGGGCGCCGGGCAATCAGCCCCAGCATTTT.

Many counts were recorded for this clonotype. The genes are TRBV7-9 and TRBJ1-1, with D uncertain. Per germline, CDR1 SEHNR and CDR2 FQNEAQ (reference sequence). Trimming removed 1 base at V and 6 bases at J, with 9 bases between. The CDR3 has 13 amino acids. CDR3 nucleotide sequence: TGTGCCAGCAGCTTAGGACGGGGATCTGAAGCTTTCTTT. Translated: CASSLGRGSEAFF.

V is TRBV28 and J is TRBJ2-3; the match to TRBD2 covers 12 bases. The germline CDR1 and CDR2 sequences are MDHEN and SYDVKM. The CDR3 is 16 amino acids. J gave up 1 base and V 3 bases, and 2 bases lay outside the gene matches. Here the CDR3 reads CASSFASGGGTDTQYF. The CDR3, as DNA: TGTGCCAGCAGTTTTGCTAGCGGGGGGGGCACAGATACGCAGTATTTT.

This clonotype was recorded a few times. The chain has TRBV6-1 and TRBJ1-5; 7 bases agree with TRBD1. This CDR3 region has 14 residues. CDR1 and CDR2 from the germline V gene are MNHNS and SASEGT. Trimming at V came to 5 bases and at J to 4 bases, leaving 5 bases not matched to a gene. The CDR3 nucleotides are TGTGCCAGCAGTTGGCGACAGGGTAATCAGCCCCAGCATTTT. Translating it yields CASSWRQGNQPQHF.

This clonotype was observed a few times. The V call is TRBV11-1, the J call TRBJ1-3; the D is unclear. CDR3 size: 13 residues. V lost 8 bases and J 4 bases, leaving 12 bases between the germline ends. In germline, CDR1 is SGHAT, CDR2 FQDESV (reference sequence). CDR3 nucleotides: TGTGCCAGCGACAACTACCCGGGAAACACCATATATTTT. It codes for CASDNYPGNTIYF.

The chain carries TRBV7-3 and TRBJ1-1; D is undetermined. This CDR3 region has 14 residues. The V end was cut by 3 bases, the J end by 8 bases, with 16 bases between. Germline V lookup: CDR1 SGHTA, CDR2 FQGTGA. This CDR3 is CASSFLTRPVEAFF. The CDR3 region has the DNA TGTGCCAGCAGCTTCCTGACAAGGCCTGTGGAAGCTTTCTTT.

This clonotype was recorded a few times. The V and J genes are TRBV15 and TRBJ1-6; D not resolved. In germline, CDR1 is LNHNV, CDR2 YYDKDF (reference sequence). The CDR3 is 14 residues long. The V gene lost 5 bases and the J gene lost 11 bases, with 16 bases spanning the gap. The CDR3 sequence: CATSLSGNRTPLHF. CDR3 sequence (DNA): TGTGCCACCAGCCTATCGGGGAATAGGACACCCCTCCACTTT.

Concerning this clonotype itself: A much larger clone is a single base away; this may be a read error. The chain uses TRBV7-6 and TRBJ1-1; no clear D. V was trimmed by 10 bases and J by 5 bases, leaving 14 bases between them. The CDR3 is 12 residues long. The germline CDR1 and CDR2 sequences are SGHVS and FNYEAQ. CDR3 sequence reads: CANMGGRTEAFF. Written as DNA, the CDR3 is TGTGCCAACATGGGAGGGCGGACTGAAGCTTTCTTT.

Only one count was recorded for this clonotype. CDR3: CASRKGQENTEAFF. DNA of the CDR3: TGTGCCAGCAGAAAGGGACAGGAGAACACTGAAGCTTTCTTT. V is TRBV7-9 and J is TRBJ1-1; 8 bases agree with TRBD1. CDR3 length: 14 residues. J gave up 1 base and V 6 bases, and 4 bases lay outside the gene matches. The germline CDR1 and CDR2 sequences are SEHNR and FQNEAQ (reference sequence).

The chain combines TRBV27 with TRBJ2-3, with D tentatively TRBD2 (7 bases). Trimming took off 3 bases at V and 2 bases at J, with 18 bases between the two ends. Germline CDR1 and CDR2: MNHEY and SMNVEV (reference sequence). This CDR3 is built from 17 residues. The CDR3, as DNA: TGTGCCAGCAGTTTGACGCGCGGGGGCCTACTCACAGATACGCAGTATTTT. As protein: CASSLTRGGLLTDTQYF.

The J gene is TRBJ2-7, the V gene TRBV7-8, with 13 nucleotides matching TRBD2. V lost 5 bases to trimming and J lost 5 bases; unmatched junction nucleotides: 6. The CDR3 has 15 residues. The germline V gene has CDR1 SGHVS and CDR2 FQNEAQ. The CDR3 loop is CASSLRLAGGHEQYF. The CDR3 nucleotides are TGTGCCAGCAGCCTCAGACTAGCGGGGGGCCACGAGCAGTACTTC. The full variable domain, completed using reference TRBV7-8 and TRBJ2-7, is GAGVSQSPRYKVAKRGQDVALRCDPISGHVSLFWYQQALGQGPEFLTYFQNEAQLDKSGLPSDRFFAERPEGSVSTLKIQRTQQEDSAVYLCASSLRLAGGHEQYFGPGTRLTVT.

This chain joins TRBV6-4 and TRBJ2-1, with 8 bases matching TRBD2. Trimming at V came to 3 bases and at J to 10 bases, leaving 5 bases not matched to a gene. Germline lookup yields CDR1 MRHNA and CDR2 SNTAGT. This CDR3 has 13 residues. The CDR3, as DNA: TGTGCCAGCAGTGAGGTAGCGGGGAGGGAGCAGTTCTTC. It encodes CASSEVAGREQFF.

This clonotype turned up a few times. CDR3 coding DNA: TGCGCCAGCAGCCAAGATAGAGATAACAATGAGCAGTTCTTC. It encodes CASSQDRDNNEQFF. The chain employs TRBV4-1 and TRBJ2-1; D not certain. The CDR3 length is 14 residues. Trimming stripped 0 bases from V and 5 bases from J, with 8 bases between. Germline V gene data show CDR1 as MGHRA and CDR2 as YSYEKL.

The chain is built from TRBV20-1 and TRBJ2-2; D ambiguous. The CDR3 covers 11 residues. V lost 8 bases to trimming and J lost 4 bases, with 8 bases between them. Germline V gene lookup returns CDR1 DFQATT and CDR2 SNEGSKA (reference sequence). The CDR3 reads CSSVATGELFF. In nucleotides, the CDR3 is TGCAGTTCAGTAGCCACCGGGGAGCTGTTTTTT.

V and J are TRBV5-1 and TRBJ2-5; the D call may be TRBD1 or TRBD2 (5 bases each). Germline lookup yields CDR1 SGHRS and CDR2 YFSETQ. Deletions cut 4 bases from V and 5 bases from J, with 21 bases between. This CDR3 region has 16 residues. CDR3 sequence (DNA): TGCGCCAGCAGCGTTTCCGGGACCTCGGGCAGTGAGACCCAGTACTTC. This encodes CASSVSGTSGSETQYF.

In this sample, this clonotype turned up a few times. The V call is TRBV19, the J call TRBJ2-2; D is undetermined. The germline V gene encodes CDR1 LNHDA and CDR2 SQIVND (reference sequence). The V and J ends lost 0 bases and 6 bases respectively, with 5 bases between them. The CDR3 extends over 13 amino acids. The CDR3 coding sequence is TGTGCCAGTAGTATAGATCAGCCCGGGGAGCTGTTTTTT. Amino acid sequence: CASSIDQPGELFF.

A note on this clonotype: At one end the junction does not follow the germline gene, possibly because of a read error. The CDR3 sequence is CTSSRREGIKRTQYF. CDR3 bases: TGTACCAGCAGTCGTCGAGAGGGGATTAAGAGGACCCAGTACTTC. This chain connects TRBV6-2 or TRBV6-3 to TRBJ2-5; D tentatively reads TRBD1 or TRBD2 (5 bases each). Germline V gives CDR1 MNHEY, CDR2 SVGEGT. The CDR3 is 15 residues long.

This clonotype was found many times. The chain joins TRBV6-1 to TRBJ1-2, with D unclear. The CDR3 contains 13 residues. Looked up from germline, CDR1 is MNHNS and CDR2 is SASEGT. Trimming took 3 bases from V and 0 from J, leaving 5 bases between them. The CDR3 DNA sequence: TGTGCCAGCAGTGAGTACCCTAACTATGGCTACACCTTC. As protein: CASSEYPNYGYTF.

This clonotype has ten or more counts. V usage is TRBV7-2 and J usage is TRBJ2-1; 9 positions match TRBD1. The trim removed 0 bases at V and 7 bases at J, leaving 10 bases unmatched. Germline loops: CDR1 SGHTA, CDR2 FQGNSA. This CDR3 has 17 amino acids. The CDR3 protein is CASSLALQGAVENEQFF. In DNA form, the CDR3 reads TGTGCCAGCAGCTTAGCGCTACAGGGGGCGGTGGAAAATGAGCAGTTCTTC.

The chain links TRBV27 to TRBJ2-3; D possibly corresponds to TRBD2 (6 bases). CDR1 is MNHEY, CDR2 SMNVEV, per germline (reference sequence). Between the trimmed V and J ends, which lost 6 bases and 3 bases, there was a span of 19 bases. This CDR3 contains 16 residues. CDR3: CASSRAGFRGTDTQYF. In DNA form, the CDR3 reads TGTGCCAGCAGCAGGGCCGGGTTCCGGGGGACAGATACGCAGTATTTT.

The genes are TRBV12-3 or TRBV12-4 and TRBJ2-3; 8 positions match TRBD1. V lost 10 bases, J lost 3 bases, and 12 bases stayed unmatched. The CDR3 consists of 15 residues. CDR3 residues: CATKPQGARTDTQYF. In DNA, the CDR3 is TGTGCCACCAAACCGCAGGGGGCGAGGACAGATACGCAGTATTTT.

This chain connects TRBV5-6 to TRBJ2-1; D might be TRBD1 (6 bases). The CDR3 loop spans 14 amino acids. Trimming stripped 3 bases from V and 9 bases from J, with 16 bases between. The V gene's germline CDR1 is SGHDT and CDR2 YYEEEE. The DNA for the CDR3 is TGTGCCAGCAGCTCCGGGACAAGGGGCAGTGAGCAGTTCTTC. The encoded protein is CASSSGTRGSEQFF.

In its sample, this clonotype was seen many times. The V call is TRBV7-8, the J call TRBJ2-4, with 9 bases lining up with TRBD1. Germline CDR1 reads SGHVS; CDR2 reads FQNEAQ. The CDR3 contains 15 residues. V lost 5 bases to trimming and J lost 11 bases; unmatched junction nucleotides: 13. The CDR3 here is CASSDSTGGPALQYF. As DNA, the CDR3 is TGTGCCAGCAGCGATTCGACAGGGGGACCGGCCCTTCAGTACTTC. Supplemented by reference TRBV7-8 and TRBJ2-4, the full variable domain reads GAGVSQSPRYKVAKRGQDVALRCDPISGHVSLFWYQQALGQGPEFLTYFQNEAQLDKSGLPSDRFFAERPEGSVSTLKIQRTQQEDSAVYLCASSDSTGGPALQYFGAGTRLSVL.